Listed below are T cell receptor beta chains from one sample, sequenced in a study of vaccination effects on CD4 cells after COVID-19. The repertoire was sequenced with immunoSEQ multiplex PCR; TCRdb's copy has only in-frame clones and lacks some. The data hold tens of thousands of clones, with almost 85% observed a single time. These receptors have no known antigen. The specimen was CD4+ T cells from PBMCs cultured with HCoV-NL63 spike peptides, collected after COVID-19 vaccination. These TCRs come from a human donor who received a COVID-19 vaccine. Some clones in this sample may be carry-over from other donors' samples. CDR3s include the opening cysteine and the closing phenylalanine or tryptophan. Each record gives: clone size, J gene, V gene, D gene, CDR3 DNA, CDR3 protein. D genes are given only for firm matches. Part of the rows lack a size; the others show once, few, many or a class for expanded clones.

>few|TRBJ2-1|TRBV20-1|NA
TGCAGCGTACAGGGCCTCGGAGAGCAGTTCTTC
CSVQGLGEQFF
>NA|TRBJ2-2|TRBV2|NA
TGTGCCAGCAGTGAAGAAAGTGGCGGGGAGCTGTTTTTT
CASSEESGGELFF
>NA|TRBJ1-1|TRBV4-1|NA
TGCGCCAGCAGCCGCAGGGAGAACACTGAAGCTTTCTTT
CASSRRENTEAFF
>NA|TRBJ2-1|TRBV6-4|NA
TGTGCCAGCAGCCCCTGGGGGGCCTTATACAATGAGCAGTTCTTC
CASSPWGALYNEQFF
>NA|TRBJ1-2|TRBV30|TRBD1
TGTGCCTGGAGGCGGGATGCGACAGGGAGTGGCTACACCTTC
CAWRRDATGSGYTF
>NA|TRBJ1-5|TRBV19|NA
TGTGCCAGTACCGGCCAGGTGCAGCCCCAGCATTTT
CASTGQVQPQHF
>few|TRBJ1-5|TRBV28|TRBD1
TGTGCCAGCAGCAGTCAGGGGGCACGGCAGCCCCAGCATTTT
CASSSQGARQPQHF
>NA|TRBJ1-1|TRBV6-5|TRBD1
TGTGCCAGCAGGACAGGGGGCTCTGAAGCTTTCTTT
CASRTGGSEAFF
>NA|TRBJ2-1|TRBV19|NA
TGTGCCAGTAGTATGCGGGGCAATGAGCAGTTCTTC
CASSMRGNEQFF
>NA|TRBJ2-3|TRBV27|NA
TGTGCCAGCAGTTTATCCCGGGTCCCTGGGTCAGATACGCAGTATTTT
CASSLSRVPGSDTQYF
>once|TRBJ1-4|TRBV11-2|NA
TGTGCCAGCAGCTACTCAGGGTTTCAGGAAAAACTGTTTTTT
CASSYSGFQEKLFF
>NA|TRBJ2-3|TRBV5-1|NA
TGCGCCAGCAGCTTGGTCTACAGAAACACAGATACGCAGTATTTT
CASSLVYRNTDTQYF
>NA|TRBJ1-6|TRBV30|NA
TGTGCCTGGAGTAGATTTAATTCACCCCTCCACTTT
CAWSRFNSPLHF
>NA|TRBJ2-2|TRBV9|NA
TGTGCCAGCTCATTCTGGCAGGGAAGAGGGGACAAGCTGTTTTTT
CASSFWQGRGDKLFF
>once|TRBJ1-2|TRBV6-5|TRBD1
TGTGCCAGCCTCTCCGACAGGGAATATGGCTACACCTTC
CASLSDREYGYTF
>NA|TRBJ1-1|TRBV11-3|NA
TGTGCCAGCAGCTCAGGAGGGGCGAACACTGAAGCTTTCTTT
CASSSGGANTEAFF
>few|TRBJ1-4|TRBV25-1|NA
TGTGCCAGCAGTGAAGATCCCGGAACTAATGAAAAACTGTTTTTT
CASSEDPGTNEKLFF
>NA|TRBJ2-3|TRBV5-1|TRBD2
TGCGCCAGCAGCTTGGTGGCTAGCGGGTCCCTCACAGATACGCAGTATTTT
CASSLVASGSLTDTQYF
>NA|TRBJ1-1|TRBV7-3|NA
TGTGCCAGCAGCTACGGGACGAACACTGAAGCTTTCTTT
CASSYGTNTEAFF
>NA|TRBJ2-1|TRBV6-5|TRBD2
TGTGCCAGCAGTTACCGTCCAGCGGGGAAGTACAATGAGCAGTTCTTC
CASSYRPAGKYNEQFF
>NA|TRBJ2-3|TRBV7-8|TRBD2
TGTGCCAGCAGCCCAGCGAGGGTAGCGGGGTCGGATACGCAGTATTTT
CASSPARVAGSDTQYF
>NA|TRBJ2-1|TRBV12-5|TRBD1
TGTGCTAGTGGTTCCAGGACAGGGGCAAGCGATGAGCAGTTCTTC
CASGSRTGASDEQFF
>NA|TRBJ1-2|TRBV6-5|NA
TGTGCCAGCAGTTCCACAGGGTTGTCCTATGGCTACACCTTC
CASSSTGLSYGYTF
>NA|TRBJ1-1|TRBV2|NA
TGTGCCAACACGGTCAGGGGAAGGAACACTGAAGCTTTCTTT
CANTVRGRNTEAFF
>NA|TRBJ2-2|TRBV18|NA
TGTGCCAGCTCACCACCGAGTGTAGGGGCTACCGGGGAGCTGTTTTTT
CASSPPSVGATGELFF
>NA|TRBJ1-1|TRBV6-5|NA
TGTGCCAGCAGTTCTGTTGGGGAAAACACTGAAGCTTTCTTT
CASSSVGENTEAFF
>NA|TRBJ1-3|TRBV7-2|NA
TGTGCCAGCAGCCCCCCCCCGCGCAGCTCTGGAAACACCATATATTTT
CASSPPPRSSGNTIYF
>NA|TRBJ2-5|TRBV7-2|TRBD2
TGTGCCAGCAGCTTAGTCTTTAGTGGCGGGGGGGCCGTAGAGACCCAGTACTTC
CASSLVFSGGGAVETQYF
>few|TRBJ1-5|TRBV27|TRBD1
TGTGCCAGCAGTTCCGGACAGGTAAATCAGCCCCAGCATTTT
CASSSGQVNQPQHF
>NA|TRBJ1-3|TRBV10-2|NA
TGCGCCAGCACGCCCCGGGTCCAGGCTGGAAACACCATATATTTT
CASTPRVQAGNTIYF
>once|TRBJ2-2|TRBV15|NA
TGTGCCACCAGCAGAGATCTTAATGGCCCAGTCGCCGGGGAGCTGTTTTTT
CATSRDLNGPVAGELFF
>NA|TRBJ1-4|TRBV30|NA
TGTGCCTGGAGGGGTTTGGGGTGGAATGAAAAACTGTTTTTT
CAWRGLGWNEKLFF
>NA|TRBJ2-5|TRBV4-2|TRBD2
TGTGCCAGCAGCCAAGAGGGTAGCGGGGGATCGGAGACCCAGTACTTC
CASSQEGSGGSETQYF
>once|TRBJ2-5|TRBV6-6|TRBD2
TGTGCCAGCAGTTACCCGACTAGCGGGGGACGGGAGACCCAGTACTTC
CASSYPTSGGRETQYF
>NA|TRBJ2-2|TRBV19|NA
TGTGCCAGTAGTATCGTAGGGGGAGGAACCGGGGAGCTGTTTTTT
CASSIVGGGTGELFF
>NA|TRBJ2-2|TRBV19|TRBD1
TGTGCCAGTACCAAGGACAGGGGGACCGGGGAGCTGTTTTTT
CASTKDRGTGELFF
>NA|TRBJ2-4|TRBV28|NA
TGTGCCAGCAGCGAGGGACGTAGTCAGTACTTC
CASSEGRSQYF
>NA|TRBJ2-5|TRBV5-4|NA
TGTGCCAGCAGCTTGGGGATTACAGGTCTTCAAGAGACCCAGTACTTC
CASSLGITGLQETQYF
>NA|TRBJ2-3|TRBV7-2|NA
TGTGCCAGCAGCCCCACCTATTTCACAGATACGCAGTATTTT
CASSPTYFTDTQYF
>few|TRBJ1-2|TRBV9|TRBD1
TGTGCCAGCAGCGTAGGAGGACAGGGGTCGGACTATGGCTACACCTTC
CASSVGGQGSDYGYTF